Listed here are 31 T cell receptor beta chains from one sample, sequenced in a study of blood T cells in healthy people across ages. For the second PCR, which ran for about 6 to 12 cycles, a sample-barcoded 5' primer and a J-beta primer mix were used. TCRdb recomputed calls from the 5' RACE reads with MiXCR, one row per CDR3 protein. The table lists roughly 560,000 distinct CDR3 sequences, under 30% of them singletons. These data were also filed under a second study, of T cells of mothers and their children.

Sequencing used blood. Every receptor here comes from a boy between 10 and 17 years old in good health.

This clonotype was observed a handful of times. The chain has TRBV18 and TRBJ2-7; 9 nucleotides agree with TRBD1. V lost 3 bases, J lost 3 bases, and 9 bases stayed unmatched. The V gene's germline CDR1 is KGHSH and CDR2 LQKENI. CDR3 length equals 16 residues. CDR3 residues: CASSPVDRGKVYEQYF. For the CDR3, the DNA is TGTGCCAGCTCACCCGTCGACAGGGGGAAAGTCTACGAGCAGTACTTC.

This clonotype was counted only a few times. This chain connects TRBV4-1 to TRBJ2-7, with D hard to call. Trimming stripped 5 bases from V and 6 bases from J, with 8 bases between. CDR3 length equals 11 residues. CDR1 and CDR2 from the germline V gene are MGHRA and YSYEKL. The CDR3: CASSNGLEQYF. The CDR3 DNA reads as TGCGCCAGCAGCAACGGCCTCGAGCAGTACTTC.

This sequence joins TRBV20-1 and TRBJ2-3; 14 bases map to TRBD2. Germline lookup yields CDR1 DFQATT and CDR2 SNEGSKA (reference sequence). The CDR3 sequence is 16 residues long. V trimming: 5 bases; J trimming: 1 base; junction bases outside the gene matches: 5. The CDR3 DNA is TGCAGTGCTGGGGGACTAGCGGGAGAGGGCACAGATACGCAGTATTTT. It codes for CSAGGLAGEGTDTQYF.

The rearrangement joins TRBV7-9 to TRBJ1-1, with TRBD1 identical over 11 bases. Germline values: CDR1 SEHNR, CDR2 FQNEAQ (reference sequence). This CDR3 comprises 17 residues. J lost 8 bases, V lost 5 bases, and 16 bases had no gene match. This chain's CDR3 is CASSPGQGARVNREAFF. CDR3 nucleotides: TGTGCCAGCAGCCCTGGACAGGGGGCGCGGGTAAACAGGGAAGCTTTCTTT.

J is TRBJ1-4 and V is TRBV20-1; D perhaps matches TRBD1 (5 bases). Germline assignment: CDR1 DFQATT and CDR2 SNEGSKA (reference sequence). V was cut by 6 bases and J by 4 bases, with 12 bases left in between. The CDR3 sequence is 13 residues long. CDR3 DNA: TGCAGTGCCGACGACAGACTTAATGAAAAACTGTTTTTT. Its protein product is CSADDRLNEKLFF.

The V call is TRBV5-1, the J call TRBJ2-5, with a weak D call TRBD2 (6 bases). The J call may be in error: the DNA end matches TRBJ2-1 better. Germline V lookup: CDR1 SGHRS, CDR2 YFSETQ. This CDR3 is built from 14 residues. The CDR3 DNA reads as TGCGCCAGCAGCTTCGGGGGAGAGGGAAAGGAGCAGTTCTTC. Its protein is CASSFGGEGKEQFF.

As to this clonotype: The junction departs from germline at one end; a sequencing error may be responsible. The gene calls are TRBV7-3 and TRBJ2-3, with D perhaps matching TRBD2 (7 bases). The CDR3 loop spans 15 amino acids. Germline V gene data show CDR1 as SGHTA and CDR2 as FQGTGA. In DNA, the CDR3 is TGCGCCAGCAGCTTAATGGGGGGGGCCAGCGATACGCAGTATTTT. Residues: CASSLMGGASDTQYF.

V and J are TRBV28 and TRBJ1-3, with D unclear. Between the trimmed V and J ends, which lost 5 bases and 7 bases, there was a span of 12 bases. This CDR3 region has 13 residues. The V gene's germline CDR1 is MDHEN and CDR2 SYDVKM. CDR3 amino acids: CASSLDTPNTIYF. The CDR3, as DNA: TGTGCCAGCAGTCTCGACACGCCGAACACCATATATTTT.

This clonotype was found a few times. The rearrangement links TRBV28 to TRBJ2-7, with a possible D match to TRBD2 (6 bases). Trimming left V 7 bases short and J 5 bases short, with 18 bases between. CDR3 length: 14 amino acids. Germline CDR1 and CDR2: MDHEN and SYDVKM. CDR3 residues: CASTERDRGDEQYF. The CDR3 region has the DNA TGTGCCAGCACCGAAAGGGACCGCGGGGACGAGCAGTACTTC.

There are a few counts of this clonotype. V and J are TRBV27 and TRBJ1-4; perhaps TRBD1 as D (5 bases). Trimming removed 3 bases at V and 1 base at J, with 6 bases between. Germline V CDR1 and CDR2: MNHEY, SMNVEV (reference sequence). The CDR3 is made up of 14 amino acids. CDR3 protein: CASSFDRTNEKLFF. For the CDR3, the DNA is TGTGCCAGCAGTTTCGACAGAACTAATGAAAAACTGTTTTTT.

J is TRBJ2-7 and V is TRBV6-5; no reliable D call. The CDR3 is 12 residues long. V dropped 6 bases and J dropped 4 bases, with 10 bases sitting between them. Per germline, CDR1 MNHEY and CDR2 SVGAGI. The CDR3 DNA follows: TGTGCCAGCAGCATGGACGTGTACGAGCAGTACTTC. Translation: CASSMDVYEQYF.

The genes are TRBV12-3 or TRBV12-4 and TRBJ2-3, with D possibly being TRBD1 (7 bases). There are 14 residues in the CDR3. Trimming took off 6 bases at V and 6 bases at J, with 16 bases between the two ends. The CDR3 nucleotides are TGTGCCAGCAGCCTAGGAGGGGGCGCGGATACGCAGTATTTT. Protein product: CASSLGGGADTQYF.

The J gene is TRBJ1-2, the V gene TRBV7-3; 8 bases fit TRBD1. The CDR3 is 16 residues long. V dropped 5 bases and J dropped 2; count of bases not matched to a gene: 10. Germline lookup yields CDR1 SGHTA and CDR2 FQGTGA. The CDR3: CASSVAGGGANYGYTF. Written as DNA, the CDR3 is TGTGCCAGCAGCGTTGCAGGGGGCGGCGCCAACTATGGCTACACCTTC.

The chain links TRBV3-1 to TRBJ2-4, with D possibly being TRBD2 (6 bases). Trimming removed 4 bases at V and 0 bases at J, with 19 bases between. The CDR3 extends over 18 amino acids. Germline-derived CDR1 and CDR2 are LGHDT and YNNKEL (reference sequence). This CDR3 is CASSLSDSGLLAKNIQYF. In DNA, the CDR3 is TGTGCCAGCAGCCTCTCGGACTCCGGACTATTAGCCAAAAACATTCAGTACTTC.

This rearrangement joins TRBV20-1 to TRBJ1-2, with 9 bases lining up with TRBD1. The CDR3 spans 12 residues. Germline values: CDR1 DFQATT, CDR2 SNEGSKA (reference sequence). The V segment lost 4 bases and the J segment 8 bases; nucleotides outside the gene matches: 5. The CDR3, as DNA: TGCAGTGCTACCGACAGGGGGGAGGGCTACACCTTC. Its translation: CSATDRGEGYTF.

This clonotype was picked up many times. The genes are TRBV7-2 and TRBJ2-5; the D is unclear. The germline V gene encodes CDR1 SGHTA and CDR2 FQGNSA. V was clipped by 0 bases and J by 3 bases, with 5 bases between them. The CDR3 length is 13 residues. The CDR3 protein is CASSLAREETQYF. As DNA, the CDR3 is TGTGCCAGCAGCTTAGCGCGAGAAGAGACCCAGTACTTC.

The DNA for the CDR3 is TGTGCCAGCAGCTTAGGGGGGTTGGACGAGCAGTACTTC. As protein: CASSLGGLDEQYF. The chain uses TRBV7-9 and TRBJ2-7; D may correspond to TRBD1 or TRBD2 (5 bases each). The CDR3 is 13 residues long. The V gene lost 1 base and the J gene lost 5 bases, with 9 bases spanning the gap. The germline V gene encodes CDR1 SEHNR and CDR2 FQNEAQ (reference sequence).

This clonotype appeared a few times. One junction end does not reproduce the germline sequence, and a read error may be involved. The chain couples TRBV14 to TRBJ1-3, with 7 bases aligning to TRBD1. CDR1 and CDR2 from the germline V gene are SGHDN and FVKESK. This CDR3 has 13 amino acids. CDR3: CASSQDRRQGWHF. As DNA, the CDR3 is TGTGCCAGCAGCCAAGATCGACGACAGGGATGGCATTTT.

The sample holds a few counts of this clonotype. The V and J genes are TRBV6-6 and TRBJ2-5, with no clear D. V lost 0 bases to trimming and J lost 1 base, with 6 bases between them. The CDR3 totals 14 residues. Germline V lookup: CDR1 MNHNY, CDR2 SVGAGI (reference sequence). This chain's CDR3 is CASSYSRIQETQYF. The CDR3 coding sequence is TGTGCCAGCAGTTACTCTCGGATCCAAGAGACCCAGTACTTC.

This clonotype has just a few counts. The chain employs TRBV7-9 and TRBJ2-7; D unclear. The CDR3 consists of 14 residues. The V gene lost 5 bases and the J gene lost 3 bases, with 14 bases spanning the gap. Germline CDR1 reads SEHNR; CDR2 reads FQNEAQ (reference sequence). CDR3 sequence (DNA): TGTGCCAGCAGCCCTGTCATAGACAACTACGAGCAGTACTTC. As protein: CASSPVIDNYEQYF.

The chain has TRBV28 and TRBJ2-5; TRBD2 aligns across 7 bases. The CDR3 is made up of 14 amino acids. V dropped 3 bases and J dropped 3; count of bases not matched to a gene: 4. Germline assignment: CDR1 MDHEN and CDR2 SYDVKM. Here the CDR3 reads CASSFLAAKETQYF. DNA of the CDR3: TGTGCCAGCAGTTTTCTAGCGGCCAAAGAGACCCAGTACTTC.

The J gene is TRBJ2-2, the V gene TRBV20-1; tentatively, D is TRBD1 or TRBD2 (5 bases each). Trimming pared 1 base from V and 6 bases from J, leaving 12 bases between. The V gene's germline CDR1 is DFQATT and CDR2 SNEGSKA (reference sequence). This CDR3 region has 14 residues. The CDR3 here is CSARATGDAGELFF. CDR3 coding DNA: TGCAGTGCTAGAGCAACCGGGGACGCCGGGGAGCTGTTTTTT.

This clonotype showed up just once. The rearrangement uses TRBV12-5 and TRBJ1-2; D is unresolved. The CDR3 has 15 residues. Germline-derived CDR1 and CDR2 are LGHNT and FRNRAP. The V gene lost 2 bases and the J gene lost 4 bases, with 14 bases spanning the gap. The DNA for the CDR3 is TGTGCTAGTGGTTTGATAGGAGGGCAAGGCTATGGCTACACCTTC. Translation: CASGLIGGQGYGYTF.

This clonotype has just a few counts. The rearrangement uses TRBV5-1 and TRBJ2-5; 7 nucleotides agree with TRBD2. TRBJ2-7 explains the end of the DNA better; the J call may be wrong. This CDR3 comprises 17 residues. Germline CDR1 and CDR2: SGHRS and YFSETQ. CDR3 in amino acids: CASSLPTPLAPTYEQYF. CDR3 in DNA: TGCGCCAGCAGCTTGCCCACTCCACTAGCGCCAACCTACGAGCAGTACTTC.

The V and J genes are TRBV7-9 and TRBJ2-1; 7 bases fit TRBD1. This CDR3 region has 17 residues. Looked up from germline, CDR1 is SEHNR and CDR2 is FQNEAQ (reference sequence). The trim removed 5 bases at V and 7 bases at J, leaving 17 bases unmatched. The CDR3 coding sequence is TGTGCCAGCAGCCCCCAGATGGACGACAGGGTGAGGAATGAGCAGTTCTTC. This gives the protein CASSPQMDDRVRNEQFF.

Details on this clonotype: The junction departs from germline at one end; a sequencing error may be responsible. The J gene is TRBJ1-4, the V gene TRBV24-1; perhaps TRBD1 as D (5 bases). The CDR3 contains 16 residues. Germline lookup yields CDR1 KGHDR and CDR2 SFDVKD. CDR3 sequence (DNA): TGTGCCACCAGTGGGGGAACAGGAGCCAATAATGAAAAACTGGTTTTT. This encodes CATSGGTGANNEKLVF.

The chain links TRBV28 to TRBJ2-7; tentatively, D is TRBD2 (5 bases). This CDR3 has 18 amino acids. Germline lookup yields CDR1 MDHEN and CDR2 SYDVKM. Trimming pared 3 bases from V and 3 bases from J, leaving 24 bases between. The CDR3, as DNA: TGTGCCAGCAGTTTCCTCCCGACGGTCCTCCTTCGGGGCTACGAGCAGTACTTC. This gives the protein CASSFLPTVLLRGYEQYF.

The CDR3 DNA is TGTGCCAGCAGCATACCAGGGTTCGGCCAGCCCCAGCATTTT. Its protein product is CASSIPGFGQPQHF. The chain links TRBV7-2 to TRBJ1-5; possible D gene TRBD1, 5 bases. V was pared by 5 bases and J by 7 bases, with 15 bases between. CDR1 SGHTA and CDR2 FQGNSA come from the germline V gene. This CDR3 has 14 amino acids.

The chain carries TRBV18 and TRBJ2-5; D tentatively fits TRBD1 or TRBD2 (7 bases each). The DNA end is a closer match to TRBJ2-1, so the J assignment may be wrong. CDR1 is KGHSH, CDR2 LQKENI, per germline. The CDR3 loop spans 15 amino acids. The DNA of the CDR3 is TGTGCCAGCTCACTCCAGGGGGGGGCCCGCGATGAGCAGTTCTTC. It codes for CASSLQGGARDEQFF.

This chain connects TRBV2 to TRBJ2-7; either TRBD1 or TRBD2 may fit D (6 bases each). Germline CDR1 and CDR2: SNHLY and FYNNEI. The CDR3 extends over 13 amino acids. The V and J ends lost 10 bases and 2 bases respectively, with 15 bases between them. Here the CDR3 DNA reads TGTGCCACCACGAGGGGGGTTACCTACGAGCAGTACTTC. Its translation is CATTRGVTYEQYF.

V and J are TRBV4-3 and TRBJ2-7; D is ambiguous. V was shortened by 0 bases and J by 3 bases, with 12 bases between the two germline ends. The germline CDR1 and CDR2 sequences are LGHNA and YSLEER. The length of the CDR3 is 15 residues. DNA for the CDR3: TGCGCCAGCAGCCAAGAAATCGGGTGGGGCTACGAGCAGTACTTC. This codes for CASSQEIGWGYEQYF.